Below are 13 T cell receptor beta chains sequenced from a single sample in a study of shared clonotypes between healthy human individuals (TCRdb year 2020). CD8 naive samples were CD45RO-negative cells positively selected for CCR7, giving a CD45RA+CCR7+ population that excluded TemRA cells. The library was made by the immunoSEQ multiplex PCR assay. Sourced from immuneACCESS, this table was stored by TCRdb with only in-frame sequences that have V and J called. A share of the clones is absent; for the studies checked, an unresolved V gene accounts for under half, and the remainder has no known explanation. Within this sample are roughly 2,000,000 clones, with around 96% of them counted one time only. The top ten constitute roughly 1% of the sample. Sequencing input: naive CD8+ T cells sorted from blood. According to the study, the label for this sample's cell subset or site signals: CD45RA+CCR7+. These receptor sequences come from a man between 18 and 29 years old in good health.

Only one count was recorded for this clone. This chain uses TRBV28 with TRBJ1-5; D unresolved. Germline CDR1 and CDR2: MDHEN and SYDVKM. The CDR3 is 12 amino acids. Trimming removed 5 bases at V and 7 bases at J, with 9 bases between. CDR3 in DNA: TGTGCCAGCAGTCTAGACGGGCAGCCCCAGCATTTT. It specifies CASSLDGQPQHF. The full variable domain, with the rest looked up from reference TRBV28 and TRBJ1-5, is DVKVTQSSRYLVKRTGEKVFLECVQDMDHENMFWYRQDPGLGLRLIYFSYDVKMKEKGDIPEGYSVSREKKERFSLILESASTNQTSMYLCASSLDGQPQHFGDGTRLSIL.

J is TRBJ1-2 and V is TRBV11-2; D is possibly TRBD1 (5 bases). CDR3 size: 14 residues. Germline V lookup: CDR1 SGHAT, CDR2 FQNNGV. The V end lost 5 bases, the J end lost 0 bases, and 10 bases lay between the germline ends. This chain's CDR3 is CASSPWGTNYGYTF. DNA of the CDR3: TGTGCCAGCAGCCCTTGGGGGACTAACTATGGCTACACCTTC.

Of note for this clone: Other nucleotide sequences from this sample produce the same CDR3. DNA for the CDR3: TGTGCCAGCAGCTCGGGACTAGCGGGGGACTACGAGCAGTACTTC. Translated: CASSSGLAGDYEQYF. The chain is built from TRBV7-8 and TRBJ2-7; 14 nucleotides agree with TRBD2. The V gene end was trimmed by 4 bases and the J gene end by 3 bases; junction bases not matched to a gene: 2. Germline V gene data show CDR1 as SGHVS and CDR2 as FQNEAQ. The CDR3 totals 15 residues.

The chain couples TRBV30 to TRBJ1-1; no reliable D call. This CDR3 region has 15 residues. With 0 bases removed from V and 1 base from J, the gap between germline ends came to 12 bases. The germline V gene encodes CDR1 GTSNPN and CDR2 SVGIG (reference sequence). The CDR3 region has the DNA TGTGCCTGGAGTGTACTGGATTTCGAGAACACTGAAGCTTTCTTT. Its protein is CAWSVLDFENTEAFF.

The genes are TRBV7-9 and TRBJ1-3, with D possibly matching TRBD1 (6 bases). This CDR3 comprises 14 residues. In germline, CDR1 is SEHNR, CDR2 FQNEAQ (reference sequence). Trimming shortened V by 6 bases and J by 2 bases, and 11 bases separated the two germline ends. CDR3 DNA: TGTGCCAGCAGACCCACAGGGACTGGAAACACCATATATTTT. It is translated as CASRPTGTGNTIYF.

The V call is TRBV11-2, the J call TRBJ2-3; TRBD2 aligns across 9 bases. J lost 1 base, V lost 1 base, and 3 bases had no gene match. The CDR3 covers 16 residues. Germline CDR1 reads SGHAT; CDR2 reads FQNNGV. The CDR3 coding sequence is TGTGCCAGCAGCTTAGGCGGGGGGGCCGGCACAGATACGCAGTATTTT. The encoded protein is CASSLGGGAGTDTQYF.

The chain has TRBV4-2 and TRBJ2-5, with 11 bases identical to TRBD2. Germline V gene lookup returns CDR1 LGHNA and CDR2 YNFKEQ. The J segment lost 1 base and the V segment lost 1 base, leaving 11 bases of the junction unmatched. This CDR3 region has 19 residues. The chain's CDR3 is CASSQGTPGLADRQETQYF. DNA of the CDR3: TGTGCCAGCAGCCAAGGAACTCCGGGACTAGCGGATCGCCAAGAGACCCAGTACTTC.

CDR3 in amino acids: CASSLPQDSYNEQFF. CDR3 DNA: TGTGCCAGCAGCTTGCCGCAGGACAGTTACAATGAGCAGTTCTTC. J is TRBJ2-1 and V is TRBV5-6, with a tentative D call TRBD1 (6 bases). In germline, CDR1 is SGHDT, CDR2 YYEEEE. V shed 1 base and J shed 4 bases, with 12 bases lying between them. This CDR3 region has 15 residues.

The rearrangement joins TRBV11-2 to TRBJ2-7; the D is unclear. The germline V gene has CDR1 SGHAT and CDR2 FQNNGV. Trimming took off 3 bases at V and 2 bases at J, with 8 bases between the two ends. This CDR3 is 13 amino acids long. The DNA for the CDR3 is TGTGCCAGCAGCTTTCCGGCAGCCTACGAGCAGTACTTC. Translation: CASSFPAAYEQYF.

The chain is built from TRBV13 and TRBJ2-7; D not resolved. The germline gives CDR1 PRHDT, CDR2 FYEKMQ (reference sequence). V lost 4 bases and J lost 1, with 5 bases in between. CDR3 length: 12 residues. The CDR3 DNA sequence: TGTGCCAGCAGCTCTCCTTCCTACGAGCAGTACTTC. Its translation: CASSSPSYEQYF.

V gene TRBV25-1 combines with J gene TRBJ1-2, with a weak D call TRBD1 (5 bases). V lost 10 bases, J lost 4 bases, and 25 bases lay in between. CDR3 length equals 16 residues. Germline CDR1 and CDR2: MGHDK and SYGVNS. In DNA, the CDR3 is TGTGCCACACCTCCTAGACAGCCTAGGTCGGGCTATGGCTACACCTTC. It yields the protein CATPPRQPRSGYGYTF.

This chain uses TRBV7-6 with TRBJ2-7; maybe TRBD2 (5 bases). V was clipped by 4 bases and J by 9 bases, with 25 bases between them. The CDR3 has 16 amino acids. The germline CDR1 and CDR2 sequences are SGHVS and FNYEAQ. The CDR3 bases are TGTGCCAGCAGCTCCCGGACTGACGACATCTACGACGGGCAGTACTTC. Translated: CASSSRTDDIYDGQYF.

The gene calls are TRBV2 and TRBJ1-2; D perhaps matches TRBD1 (5 bases). Germline CDR1 and CDR2: SNHLY and FYNNEI. The CDR3 totals 16 residues. Trimming removed 2 bases at V and 5 bases at J, with 18 bases between. The CDR3 bases are TGTGCCAGCAGTGAACTTGCTAGGGAGGGGACTTATGGCTACACCTTC. This translates into CASSELAREGTYGYTF.